A single sample gave rise to the 20 T cell receptor beta chains below, sequenced in a study of spatial heterogeneity in lung cancer. Time point in this sample: sample taken at primary tumor resection. Unsorted whole RNA of tumor, nontumor lung or frozen PBMC was sequenced. TCRdb independently ran MiXCR on the 5' RACE reads; one entry per CDR3 protein. The data show more than 85,000 distinct CDR3 sequences, around 10% seen once. The specimen comprised PBMCs, sampled at surgery. These receptors originate from a male donor with early-stage non-small cell lung cancer.

The V and J genes are TRBV29-1 and TRBJ2-3; 8 nucleotides match TRBD1. This CDR3 has 14 amino acids. V lost 4 bases, J lost 3 bases, and 6 bases stayed unmatched. The V gene's germline CDR1 is SQVTM and CDR2 ANQGSEA. CDR3 sequence: CSVVETGVTDTQYF. The CDR3 DNA reads as TGCAGCGTTGTGGAGACAGGGGTGACAGATACGCAGTATTTT.

There are a few counts of this clonotype. The rearrangement links TRBV7-9 to TRBJ1-6; no clear D. Germline V lookup: CDR1 SEHNR, CDR2 FQNEAQ (reference sequence). The germline V and J ends were trimmed by 5 bases and 5 bases, with 10 bases remaining between them. This CDR3 has 14 residues. The chain's CDR3 is CASSHGPNNSPLHF. CDR3 bases: TGTGCCAGCAGCCATGGCCCAAATAATTCACCCCTCCACTTT.

The chain links TRBV5-1 to TRBJ2-5, with D possibly TRBD2 on 5 matching bases. The CDR3 totals 13 residues. The V and J ends lost 1 base and 4 bases respectively, with 8 bases between them. CDR1 is SGHRS, CDR2 YFSETQ, per germline. CDR3 nucleotide sequence: TGCGCCAGCAGCTTGCCGAGCGGAGAGACCCAGTACTTC. Protein product: CASSLPSGETQYF.

This clonotype was detected many times. The chain uses TRBV11-3 and TRBJ2-7, with 9 positions matching TRBD2. The ends lost 4 bases at V and 3 bases at J; junction bases unmatched: 13. This CDR3 spans 17 amino acids. Germline V gene sequence: CDR1 SGHNT, CDR2 YENEEA. The CDR3 spells CASSSRQYCGGDYEQYF. DNA for the CDR3: TGTGCCAGCAGCTCCCGTCAATACTGCGGGGGGGACTACGAGCAGTACTTC.

The V and J genes are TRBV2 and TRBJ2-1, with a weak D call TRBD2 (5 bases). Germline V gives CDR1 SNHLY, CDR2 FYNNEI. V gave up 8 bases and J gave up 7 bases, with 9 bases separating them. This CDR3 spans 11 amino acids. CDR3 sequence reads: CASPRGNEQFF. The CDR3 DNA follows: TGTGCCAGCCCTCGGGGTAATGAGCAGTTCTTC.

V and J are TRBV5-6 and TRBJ2-2; D gene unclear. Germline V CDR1 and CDR2: SGHDT, YYEEEE. V was shortened by 3 bases and J by 1 base, with 7 bases between the two germline ends. The CDR3 has 14 amino acids. The CDR3 protein is CASSSRRNTGELFF. Here the CDR3 DNA reads TGTGCCAGCAGCTCCCGACGGAACACCGGGGAGCTGTTTTTT.

This clonotype was seen many times. The J gene is TRBJ1-5, the V gene TRBV21-1; TRBD1, the table's D call, lacks a check against the DNA. TRBV21-1 represents a pseudogene. The CDR3 covers 18 residues. The CDR3 loop is CASSLPGQGTLINQPQHF. Written as DNA, the CDR3 is TGTGCCAGCAGCTTGCCGGGACAGGGGACGTTAATCAATCAGCCCCAGCATTTT.

This rearrangement joins TRBV2 to TRBJ2-2, with D tentatively TRBD2 (6 bases). Germline CDR1 and CDR2: SNHLY and FYNNEI. The CDR3 is 16 residues long. Trimming cost V 4 bases and J 0 bases, with 12 bases left between them. The CDR3 DNA is TGTGCCAGCAGTGGACTAGTGGGATCGAACACCGGGGAGCTGTTTTTT. Encoded protein: CASSGLVGSNTGELFF.

This clonotype has more than one count but fewer than ten. The chain recombines TRBV10-3 with TRBJ2-3; 8 bases are a match to TRBD1. CDR1 and CDR2 from the germline V gene are ENHRY and SYGVKD. CDR3 size: 15 residues. V gave up 10 bases and J gave up 0 bases; unmatched junction bases: 9. CDR3 amino acids: CATGRDRGSTDTQYF. The CDR3 DNA reads TGTGCCACCGGGAGAGACAGGGGTAGCACAGATACGCAGTATTTT.

The J gene is TRBJ2-3, the V gene TRBV29-1, with 13 nucleotides matching TRBD2. Germline assignment: CDR1 SQVTM and CDR2 ANQGSEA. This CDR3 has 15 amino acids. The CDR3 coding sequence is TGCAGTATCCTTGGGACTAGCGGGACCACAGATACGCAGTATTTT. Protein product: CSILGTSGTTDTQYF.

This clonotype was found many times. The chain employs TRBV7-2 and TRBJ1-2, with TRBD1 as a possible D gene (6 bases). Trimming pared 4 bases from V and 2 bases from J, leaving 14 bases between. This CDR3 comprises 15 residues. CDR1 is SGHTA and CDR2 is FQGNSA in the germline V gene. CDR3 region: CASSSQTGGNYGYTF. CDR3 nucleotide sequence: TGTGCCAGCAGCTCCCAGACAGGAGGGAACTATGGCTACACCTTC.

The chain carries TRBV12-3 or TRBV12-4 and TRBJ2-1; 8 bases align to TRBD2. The V segment lost 5 bases and the J segment 7 bases; nucleotides outside the gene matches: 10. The CDR3 sequence is 15 residues long. CDR3 nucleotide sequence: TGTGCCAGCAGTCCACCCGGGACTAGTTGGAATGAGCAGTTCTTC. This translates into CASSPPGTSWNEQFF.

V is TRBV29-1 and J is TRBJ1-1; 7 nucleotides match TRBD1. Looked up from germline, CDR1 is SQVTM and CDR2 is ANQGSEA. This CDR3 has 11 residues. Trimming removed 6 bases from V and 12 bases from J; junction bases left unmatched: 10. The CDR3 DNA follows: TGCAGCGTCGCCGGACAGGTCGGATCTTTCTTT. It translates to CSVAGQVGSFF.

This clonotype was recorded a few times. The chain uses TRBV12-3 or TRBV12-4 and TRBJ2-7; D call uncertain. CDR3 size: 13 residues. The ends were cut back, 5 bases at V and 3 bases at J, with 11 bases in the middle. This CDR3 is CASSPDTFYEQYF. The DNA of the CDR3 is TGTGCCAGCAGTCCAGACACCTTCTACGAGCAGTACTTC.

There are many counts of this clonotype. The gene calls are TRBV11-2 and TRBJ1-1; no clear D. The CDR3 runs 13 residues. V gave up 10 bases and J gave up 1 base, with 13 bases separating them. Looked up from germline, CDR1 is SGHAT and CDR2 is FQNNGV. This chain's CDR3 is CATGVPENTEAFF. CDR3 DNA sequence: TGTGCCACTGGTGTACCGGAGAACACTGAAGCTTTCTTT.

V usage is TRBV24-1 and J usage is TRBJ2-1; D may correspond to TRBD1 or TRBD2 (5 bases each). V was trimmed by 2 bases and J by 7 bases, leaving 11 bases between them. The CDR3 contains 14 residues. CDR1 is KGHDR, CDR2 SFDVKD, per germline. Here the CDR3 reads CATSDSPGRNEQFF. For the CDR3, the DNA is TGTGCCACCAGTGATTCTCCGGGACGGAATGAGCAGTTCTTC.

The CDR3 loop reads CAISEIRGDTQYF. The CDR3 DNA is TGTGCCATCAGTGAGATTAGAGGAGATACGCAGTATTTT. The V call is TRBV10-3, the J call TRBJ2-3; D gene ambiguous. The CDR3 spans 13 residues. Between the trimmed V and J ends, which lost 2 bases and 5 bases, there was a span of 8 bases. From germline, CDR1 is ENHRY and CDR2 SYGVKD.

This clonotype was recorded at least ten times. The genes are TRBV5-5 and TRBJ1-2; D possibly corresponds to TRBD1 (5 bases). The germline V and J ends were trimmed by 1 base and 3 bases, with 22 bases remaining between them. Germline V gene sequence: CDR1 SGHKS, CDR2 YYEKEE (reference sequence). The CDR3 consists of 18 residues. CDR3 DNA sequence: TGTGCCAGCAGCTTGCGTGGAGTCAGCGGGGCGAAAGACTATGGCTACACCTTC. This encodes CASSLRGVSGAKDYGYTF.

This clonotype showed up just a few times. The chain has TRBV19 and TRBJ1-5; weak D call: TRBD1 (6 bases). The CDR3 contains 14 residues. Trimming removed 3 bases at V and 7 bases at J, with 13 bases between. From germline, CDR1 is LNHDA and CDR2 SQIVND (reference sequence). CDR3 sequence: CASSIVGAWQPQHF. CDR3 sequence (DNA): TGTGCCAGTAGTATTGTGGGGGCTTGGCAGCCCCAGCATTTT.

In its sample, this clonotype was seen a few times. The J gene is TRBJ1-5, the V gene TRBV20-1, with TRBD1 matching over 8 bases. Trimming cost V 3 bases and J 0 bases; bases outside gene matches: 4. Germline-derived CDR1 and CDR2 are DFQATT and SNEGSKA (reference sequence). This CDR3 spans 15 amino acids. The DNA of the CDR3 is TGCAGTGCTAGGCCGGGACAGGTTAGCAATCAGCCCCAGCATTTT. Translation: CSARPGQVSNQPQHF.